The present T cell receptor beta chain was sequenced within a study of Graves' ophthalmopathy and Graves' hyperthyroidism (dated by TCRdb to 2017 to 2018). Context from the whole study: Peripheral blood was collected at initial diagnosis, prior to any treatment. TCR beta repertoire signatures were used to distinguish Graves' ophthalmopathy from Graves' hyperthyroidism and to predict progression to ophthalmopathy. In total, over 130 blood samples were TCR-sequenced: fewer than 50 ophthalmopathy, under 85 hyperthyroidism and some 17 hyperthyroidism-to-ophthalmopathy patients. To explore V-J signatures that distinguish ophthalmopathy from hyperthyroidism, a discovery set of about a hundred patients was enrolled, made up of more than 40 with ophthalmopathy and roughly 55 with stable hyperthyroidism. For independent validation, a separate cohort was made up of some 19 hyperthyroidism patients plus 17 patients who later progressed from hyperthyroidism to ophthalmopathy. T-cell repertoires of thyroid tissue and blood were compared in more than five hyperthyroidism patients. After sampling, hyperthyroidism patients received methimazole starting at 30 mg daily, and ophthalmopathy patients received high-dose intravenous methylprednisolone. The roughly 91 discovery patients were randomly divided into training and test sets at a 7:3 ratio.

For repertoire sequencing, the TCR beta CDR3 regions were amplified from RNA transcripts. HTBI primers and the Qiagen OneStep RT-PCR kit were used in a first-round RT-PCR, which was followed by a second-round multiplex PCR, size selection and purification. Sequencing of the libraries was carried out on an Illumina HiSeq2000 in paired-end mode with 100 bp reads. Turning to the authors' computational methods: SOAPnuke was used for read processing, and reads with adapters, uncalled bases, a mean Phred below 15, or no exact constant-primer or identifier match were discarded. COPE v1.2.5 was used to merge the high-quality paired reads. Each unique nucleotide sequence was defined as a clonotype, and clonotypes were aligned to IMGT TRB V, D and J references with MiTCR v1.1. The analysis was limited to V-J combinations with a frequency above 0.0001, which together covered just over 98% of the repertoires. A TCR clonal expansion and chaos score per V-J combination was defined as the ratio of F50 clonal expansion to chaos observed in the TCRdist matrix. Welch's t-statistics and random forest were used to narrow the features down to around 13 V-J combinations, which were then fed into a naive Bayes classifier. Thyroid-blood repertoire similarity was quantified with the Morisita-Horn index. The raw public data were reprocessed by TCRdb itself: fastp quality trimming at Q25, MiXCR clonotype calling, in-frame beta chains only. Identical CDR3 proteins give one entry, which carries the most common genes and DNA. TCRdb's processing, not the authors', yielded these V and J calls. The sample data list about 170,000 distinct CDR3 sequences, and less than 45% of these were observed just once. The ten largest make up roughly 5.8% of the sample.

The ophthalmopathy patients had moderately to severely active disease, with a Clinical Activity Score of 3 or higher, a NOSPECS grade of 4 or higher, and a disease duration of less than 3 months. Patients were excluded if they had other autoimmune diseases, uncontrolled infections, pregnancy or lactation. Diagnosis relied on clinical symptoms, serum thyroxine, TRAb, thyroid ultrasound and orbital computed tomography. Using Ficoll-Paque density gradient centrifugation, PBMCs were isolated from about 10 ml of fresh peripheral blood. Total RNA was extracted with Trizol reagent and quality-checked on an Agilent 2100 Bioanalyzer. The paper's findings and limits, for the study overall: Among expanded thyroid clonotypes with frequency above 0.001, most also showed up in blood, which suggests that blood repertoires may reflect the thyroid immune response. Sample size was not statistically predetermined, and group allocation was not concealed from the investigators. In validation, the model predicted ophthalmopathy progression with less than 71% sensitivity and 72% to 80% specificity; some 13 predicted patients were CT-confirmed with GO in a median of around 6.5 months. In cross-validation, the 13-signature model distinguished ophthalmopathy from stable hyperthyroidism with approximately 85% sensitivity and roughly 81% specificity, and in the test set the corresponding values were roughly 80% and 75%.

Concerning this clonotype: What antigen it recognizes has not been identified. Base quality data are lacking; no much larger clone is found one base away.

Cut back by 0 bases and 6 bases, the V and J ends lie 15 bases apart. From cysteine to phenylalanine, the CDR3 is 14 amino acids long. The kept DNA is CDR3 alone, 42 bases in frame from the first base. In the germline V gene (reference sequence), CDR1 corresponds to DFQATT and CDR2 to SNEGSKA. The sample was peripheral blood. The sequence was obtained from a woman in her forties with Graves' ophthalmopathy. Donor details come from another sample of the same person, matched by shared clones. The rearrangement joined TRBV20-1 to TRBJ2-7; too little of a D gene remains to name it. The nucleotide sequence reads TGCAGTGCTAGAGAGCCCCACTCTCTGAGCGAGCAGTACTTC. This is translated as CSAREPHSLSEQYF.